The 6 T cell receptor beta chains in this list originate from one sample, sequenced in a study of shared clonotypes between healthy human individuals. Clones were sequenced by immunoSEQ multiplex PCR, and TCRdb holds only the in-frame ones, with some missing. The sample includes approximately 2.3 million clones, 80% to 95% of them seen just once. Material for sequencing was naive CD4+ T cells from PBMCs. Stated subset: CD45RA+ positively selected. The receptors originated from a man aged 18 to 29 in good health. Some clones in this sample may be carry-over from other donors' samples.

The CDR3 is CASSLTYNEQFF. The CDR3 DNA reads TGTGCCAGTAGTCTAACCTACAATGAGCAGTTCTTC. The chain uses TRBV19 and TRBJ2-1; D call uncertain. The V gene lost 5 bases and the J gene lost 2 bases, with 4 bases spanning the gap. This CDR3 comprises 12 residues. Germline values: CDR1 LNHDA, CDR2 SQIVND (reference sequence).

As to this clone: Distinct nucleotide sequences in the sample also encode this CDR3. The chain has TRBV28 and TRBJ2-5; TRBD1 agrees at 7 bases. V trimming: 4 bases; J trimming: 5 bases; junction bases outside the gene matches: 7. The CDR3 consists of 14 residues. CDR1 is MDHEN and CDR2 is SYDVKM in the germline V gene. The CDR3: CASSSPGGAETQYF. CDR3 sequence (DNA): TGTGCCAGCAGTTCCCCAGGGGGTGCGGAGACCCAGTACTTC.

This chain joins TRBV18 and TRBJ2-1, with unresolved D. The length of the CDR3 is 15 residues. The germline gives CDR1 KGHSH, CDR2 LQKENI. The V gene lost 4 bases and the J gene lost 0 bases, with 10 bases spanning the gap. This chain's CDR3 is CASSRVESSYNEQFF. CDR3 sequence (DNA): TGTGCCAGCTCACGAGTAGAGAGCTCCTACAATGAGCAGTTCTTC.

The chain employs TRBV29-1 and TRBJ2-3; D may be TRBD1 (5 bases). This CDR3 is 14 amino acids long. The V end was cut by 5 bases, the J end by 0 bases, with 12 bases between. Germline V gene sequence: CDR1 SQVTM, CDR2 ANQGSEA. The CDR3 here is CSVRKGISTDTQYF. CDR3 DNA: TGCAGCGTTAGGAAGGGGATTAGCACAGATACGCAGTATTTT.

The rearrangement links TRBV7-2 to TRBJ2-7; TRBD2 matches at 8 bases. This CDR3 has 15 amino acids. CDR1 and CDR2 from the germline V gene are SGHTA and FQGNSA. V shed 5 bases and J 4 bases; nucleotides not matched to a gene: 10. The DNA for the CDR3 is TGTGCCAGCAGCACCCGCTTAGCGGGAACATACGAGCAGTACTTC. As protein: CASSTRLAGTYEQYF.

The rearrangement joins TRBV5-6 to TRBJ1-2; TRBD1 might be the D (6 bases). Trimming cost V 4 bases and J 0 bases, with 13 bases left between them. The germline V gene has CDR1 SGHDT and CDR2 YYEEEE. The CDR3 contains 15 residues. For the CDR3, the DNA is TGTGCCAGCAGCCGAACAGGGAAAGCTAACTATGGCTACACCTTC. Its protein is CASSRTGKANYGYTF.